The 2 T cell receptor beta chains below were found in one sample sequenced in a study of shared clonotypes between healthy human individuals. The method was immunoSEQ multiplex PCR; TCRdb's version includes in-frame clones alone and lacks a portion of them. Of hundreds of thousands of clones in the sample, approximately 71% were seen once. Input material: PBMCs. The receptors come from a middle-aged woman in good health. Some clones in this sample may be carry-over from other donors' samples.

As for this clone: This sequence is one base from a far larger clone and is likely a read error. This chain connects TRBV27 to TRBJ1-2; D call uncertain. This CDR3 spans 13 amino acids. Germline-derived CDR1 and CDR2 are MNHEY and SMNVEV (reference sequence). V lost 3 bases and J lost 1, with 6 bases in between. Here the CDR3 reads CASSFGLNYGYTF. The DNA for the CDR3 is TGTGCCAGCAGTTTCGGCCTTAACTATGGCTACACCTTC.

The gene calls are TRBV7-9 and TRBJ2-1; TRBD1 aligns across 7 bases. CDR3 length: 16 residues. The ends lost 4 bases at V and 6 bases at J; junction bases unmatched: 12. The germline CDR1 and CDR2 sequences are SEHNR and FQNEAQ (reference sequence). CDR3 protein: CASSSIGQVRGNEQFF. CDR3 sequence (DNA): TGTGCCAGCAGCTCAATCGGACAGGTGAGGGGCAATGAGCAGTTCTTC.